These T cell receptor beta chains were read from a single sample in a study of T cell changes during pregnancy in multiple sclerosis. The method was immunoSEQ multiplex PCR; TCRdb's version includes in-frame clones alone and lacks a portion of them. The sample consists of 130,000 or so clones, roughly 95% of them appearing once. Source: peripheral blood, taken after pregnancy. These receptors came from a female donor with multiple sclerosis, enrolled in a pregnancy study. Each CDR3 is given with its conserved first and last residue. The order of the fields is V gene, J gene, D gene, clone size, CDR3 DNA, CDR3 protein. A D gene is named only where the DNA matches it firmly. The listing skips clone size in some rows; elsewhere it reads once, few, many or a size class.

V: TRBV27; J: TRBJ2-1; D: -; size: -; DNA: TGTGCCAGCAGTTTTCAGGGGGGCAATGAGCAGTTCTTC; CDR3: CASSFQGGNEQFF
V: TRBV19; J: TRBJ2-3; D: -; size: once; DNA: TGTGCCAGTACAACGGGAGCTAGCACAGATACGCAGTATTTT; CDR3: CASTTGASTDTQYF
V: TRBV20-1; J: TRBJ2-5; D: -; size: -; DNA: TGCAGTGCTGACAGACAAGAGACCCAGTACTTC; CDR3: CSADRQETQYF
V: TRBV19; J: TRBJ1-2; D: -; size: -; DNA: TGTGCCAGTAGTATAGATCTAGGACAGAACTATGGCTACACCTTC; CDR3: CASSIDLGQNYGYTF
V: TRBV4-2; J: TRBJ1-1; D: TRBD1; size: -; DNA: TGTGCCAGCAGCGAGGGGGCGAACACTGAAGCTTTCTTT; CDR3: CASSEGANTEAFF
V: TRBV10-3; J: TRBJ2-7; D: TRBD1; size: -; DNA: TGTGCCATCAGTGAGAGAATGGGGACAGGGGAGGAGCAGTACTTC; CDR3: CAISERMGTGEEQYF
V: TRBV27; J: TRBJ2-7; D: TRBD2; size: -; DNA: TGTGCCAGCAGTTTATCGGCGGGAGGGCCGTACGAGCAGTACTTC; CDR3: CASSLSAGGPYEQYF
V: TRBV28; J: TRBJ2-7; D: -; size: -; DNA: TGTGCCAGCAGGACAGGTTTGGAAAGGTCCTACGAGCAGTACTTC; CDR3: CASRTGLERSYEQYF
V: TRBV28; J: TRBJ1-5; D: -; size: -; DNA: TGTGCCAGCAGGGGCACGGGGGTGCAGCCCCAGCATTTT; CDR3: CASRGTGVQPQHF
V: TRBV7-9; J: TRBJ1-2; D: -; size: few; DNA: TGTGCCAGCAGCGAAAAGGCCCTCGGGGATGGCTACACCTTC; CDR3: CASSEKALGDGYTF
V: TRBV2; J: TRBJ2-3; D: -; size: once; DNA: TGTGCCAGCAGTGAGGGGGGGCCCGGGAGGCAGTATTTT; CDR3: CASSEGGPGRQYF
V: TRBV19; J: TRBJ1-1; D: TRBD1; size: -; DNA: TGTGCCAGTAGTATACGGGCAGGGGGCACTGAAGCTTTCTTT; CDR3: CASSIRAGGTEAFF
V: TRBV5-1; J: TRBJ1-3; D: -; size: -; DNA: TGCGCCAGCAGCTCACTTGTAGAGGGATCTGGAAACACCATATATTTT; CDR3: CASSSLVEGSGNTIYF
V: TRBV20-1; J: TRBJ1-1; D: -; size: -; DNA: TGCAGTGCTAGAGACGACAGCCAAGCTTTCTTT; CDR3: CSARDDSQAFF
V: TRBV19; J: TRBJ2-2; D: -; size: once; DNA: TGTGCCAGTAGTATAATGGGCGGAGGGAGGACCGGGGAGCTGTTTTTT; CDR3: CASSIMGGGRTGELFF
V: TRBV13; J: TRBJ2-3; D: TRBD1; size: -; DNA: TGTGCCAGCAGCCCAGGACAGGGGCACACAGATACGCAGTATTTT; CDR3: CASSPGQGHTDTQYF
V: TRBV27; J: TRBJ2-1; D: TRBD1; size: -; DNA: TGTGCCAGCAGTAAACCGGGACAGGGGTACAATGAGCAGTTCTTC; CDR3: CASSKPGQGYNEQFF
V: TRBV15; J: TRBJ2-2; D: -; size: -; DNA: TGTGCCACCAGCAGAGAGGGCCCCGGGGAGCTGTTTTTT; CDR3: CATSREGPGELFF
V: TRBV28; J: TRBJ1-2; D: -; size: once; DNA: TGTGCCAGCAGTTGGAGGCGGGGGATGGGGTCGGATGGCTACACCTTC; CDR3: CASSWRRGMGSDGYTF
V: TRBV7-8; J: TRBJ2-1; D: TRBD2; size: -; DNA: TGTGCCAGCAGCTTCCCTAGCGGGCTGACCTACAATGAGCAGTTCTTC; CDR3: CASSFPSGLTYNEQFF
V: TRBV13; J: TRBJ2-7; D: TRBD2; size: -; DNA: TGTGCCAGCAGCTTTGCCCCCTCGTGGGGGGGGATGCCTGAGCAGTACTTC; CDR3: CASSFAPSWGGMPEQYF
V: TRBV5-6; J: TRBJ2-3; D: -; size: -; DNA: TGTGCCAGCAGGGTGGAGTCCACTTACACAGATACGCAGTATTTT; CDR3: CASRVESTYTDTQYF
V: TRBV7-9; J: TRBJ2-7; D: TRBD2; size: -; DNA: TGTGCCAGCAGCCGACCGGGACTAGCCTACGAGCAGTACTTC; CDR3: CASSRPGLAYEQYF
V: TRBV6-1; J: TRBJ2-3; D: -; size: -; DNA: TGTGCCAGCAGTGAAGCCGGGAGAGTCCGGGATACGCAGTATTTT; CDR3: CASSEAGRVRDTQYF
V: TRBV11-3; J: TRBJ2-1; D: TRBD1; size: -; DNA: TGTGCCAGCAGCTTAAAAGGTCCGGGACAGGGTTCCTACAATGAGCAGTTCTTC; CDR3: CASSLKGPGQGSYNEQFF
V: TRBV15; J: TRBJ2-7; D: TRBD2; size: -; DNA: TGTGCCACCAGCAGAGAAGGACTAGCGGGTGGCTACTACGAGCAGTACTTC; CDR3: CATSREGLAGGYYEQYF
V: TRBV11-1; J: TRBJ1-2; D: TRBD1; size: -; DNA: TGTGCCAGCAGCCCCGCGACAGGGATAAATGGCTACACCTTC; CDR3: CASSPATGINGYTF
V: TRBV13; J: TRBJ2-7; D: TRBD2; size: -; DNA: TGTGCCAGCAGCTTAGTGGGAGGGGTTAACGAGCAGTACTTC; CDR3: CASSLVGGVNEQYF
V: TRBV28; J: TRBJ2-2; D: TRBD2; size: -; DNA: TGTGCCAGTTCTAGCGGACTAGCGGGAAACACCGGGGAGCTGTTTTTT; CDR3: CASSSGLAGNTGELFF
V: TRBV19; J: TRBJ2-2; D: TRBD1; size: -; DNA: TGTGCCAGTAGTACTCTGACAGGGTCGGCCGGGGAGCTGTTTTTT; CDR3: CASSTLTGSAGELFF
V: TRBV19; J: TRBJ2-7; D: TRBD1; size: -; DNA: TGTGCCACCCGGGACAGGGCCTCCTACGAGCAGTACTTC; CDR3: CATRDRASYEQYF
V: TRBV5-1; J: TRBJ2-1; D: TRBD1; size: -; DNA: TGCGCCAGCAACCGGGACAGCAACAATGAGCAGTTCTTC; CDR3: CASNRDSNNEQFF
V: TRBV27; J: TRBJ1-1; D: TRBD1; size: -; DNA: TGTGCCAGCAGTTTATCGAACCCAGGGGGCACTGAAGCTTTCTTT; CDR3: CASSLSNPGGTEAFF
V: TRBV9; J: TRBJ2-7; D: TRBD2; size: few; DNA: TGTGCCAGCAGCGCCCAAAAGGGGACTAGCGCCTACGAGCAGTACTTC; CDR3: CASSAQKGTSAYEQYF
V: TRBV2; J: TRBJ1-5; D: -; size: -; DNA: TGTGCCAGCAGTGAGTCAAGGGGTTTTCAGCCCCAGCATTTT; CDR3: CASSESRGFQPQHF
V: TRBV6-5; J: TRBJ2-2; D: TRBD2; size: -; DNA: TGTGCCAGCAGTTATAATGGGCTAGCGGACACCGGGGAGCTGTTTTTT; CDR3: CASSYNGLADTGELFF
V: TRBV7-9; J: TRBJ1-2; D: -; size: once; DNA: TGTGCCAGCAGCCAGACCCTCGGAGGTTACTTTGGTGGCTACACCTTC; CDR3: CASSQTLGGYFGGYTF
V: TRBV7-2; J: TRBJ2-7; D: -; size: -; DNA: TGTGCCAGCAGCTTAGACAATTGGGAGCAGTACTTC; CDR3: CASSLDNWEQYF
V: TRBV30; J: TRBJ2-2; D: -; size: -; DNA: TGTGCCTGGAAGGTGCAGGGGAACACCGGGGAGCTGTTTTTT; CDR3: CAWKVQGNTGELFF
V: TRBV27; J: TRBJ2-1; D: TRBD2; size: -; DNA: TGTGCCAGCAGTTTTCGGAGCCAGAAAGGGAGGGTCAATGAGCAGTTCTTC; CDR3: CASSFRSQKGRVNEQFF
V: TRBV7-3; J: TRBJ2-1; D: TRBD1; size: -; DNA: TGTGCCAGCAGCTTAACTTCGAACAGGGGCCAAAACAAGGGTGAGCAGTTCTTC; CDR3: CASSLTSNRGQNKGEQFF
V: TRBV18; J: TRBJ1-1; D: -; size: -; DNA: TGTGCCAGCTCATTGGGCCCGAACACTGAAGCTTTCTTT; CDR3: CASSLGPNTEAFF
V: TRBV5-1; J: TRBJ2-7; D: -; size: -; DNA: TGCGCCAGCAGCCTAACGGGCGAGCAGTACTTC; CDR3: CASSLTGEQYF
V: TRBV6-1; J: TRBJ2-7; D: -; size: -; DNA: TGTGCCAGCAGTGAAGATGGTAGCGCCTACGAGCAGTACTTC; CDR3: CASSEDGSAYEQYF
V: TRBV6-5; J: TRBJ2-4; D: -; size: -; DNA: TGTGCCAGCAGTCGGAGGGCCAAAAACATTCAGTACTTC; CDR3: CASSRRAKNIQYF
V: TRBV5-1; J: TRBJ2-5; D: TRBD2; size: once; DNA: TGCGCCAGCAGCGCCGGACTAGCCCCCCAGACCCAGTACTTC; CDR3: CASSAGLAPQTQYF
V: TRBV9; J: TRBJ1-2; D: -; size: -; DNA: TGTGCCAGCAGCGTAGCCGGGGGACACTATGGCTACACCTTC; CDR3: CASSVAGGHYGYTF
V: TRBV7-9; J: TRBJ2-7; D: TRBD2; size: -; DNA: TGTGCCAGCAGCTTAGCGGGGGGGAAACCCTACGAGCAGTACTTC; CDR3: CASSLAGGKPYEQYF
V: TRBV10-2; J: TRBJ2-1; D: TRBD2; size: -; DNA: TGCGCCAGCAGTGGAGAGCGGGAGGCCTACAATGAGCAGTTCTTC; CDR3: CASSGEREAYNEQFF
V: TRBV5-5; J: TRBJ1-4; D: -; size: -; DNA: TGTGCCAGCAGCCTCACCGGGACCGGGGGTGAAAAACTGTTTTTT; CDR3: CASSLTGTGGEKLFF
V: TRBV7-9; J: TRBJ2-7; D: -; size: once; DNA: TGTGCCAGCAGCTTACATTCCACTTACGAGCAGTACTTC; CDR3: CASSLHSTYEQYF
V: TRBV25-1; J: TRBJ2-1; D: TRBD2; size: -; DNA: TGTGCCAGCAGTGAAACCTTTTTGGGGGGGAGCAATGAGCAGTTCTTC; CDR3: CASSETFLGGSNEQFF
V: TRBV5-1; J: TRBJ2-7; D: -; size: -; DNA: TGCGCCAGCAGCGTGGGTCAATTCTACGAGCAGTACTTC; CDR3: CASSVGQFYEQYF
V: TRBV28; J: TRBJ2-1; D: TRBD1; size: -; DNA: TGTGCCAGCAGCTCGACAGGGATTGATCAGTTCTTC; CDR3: CASSSTGIDQFF
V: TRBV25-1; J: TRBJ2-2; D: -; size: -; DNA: TGTGCCAGCAGTGAAAAACTAGCCCTTCTCGGGAGCGGGGAGCTGTTTTTT; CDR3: CASSEKLALLGSGELFF
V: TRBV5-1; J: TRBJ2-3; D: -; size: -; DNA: TGCGCCAGCAGCCAAAGCGGGCCGAGCACAGATACGCAGTATTTT; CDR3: CASSQSGPSTDTQYF
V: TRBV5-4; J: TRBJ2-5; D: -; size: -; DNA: TGTGCCAGCAGCTTGGGACAACAAGAGACCCAGTACTTC; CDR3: CASSLGQQETQYF
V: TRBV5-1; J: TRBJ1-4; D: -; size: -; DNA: TGCGCCAGCAGCTTGGACGGGGGGTTTAGGCCTAATGAAAAACTGTTTTTT; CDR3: CASSLDGGFRPNEKLFF
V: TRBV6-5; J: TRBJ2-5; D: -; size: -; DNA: TGTGCCAGCAGTTCCGGCAGGGAAGAGACCCAGTACTTC; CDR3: CASSSGREETQYF